Sequencing of this T cell receptor beta chain was carried out in a study of cytomegalovirus exposure and HLA in healthy donors. These donors, healthy bone marrow donors, were studied. The PCR was carried out with 60 Vbeta primers and 13 Jbeta primers. The protocol was immunoSEQ multiplex PCR, while the TCRdb copy is restricted to in-frame clones and leaves out a portion. The data hold under 250,000 clones, with over 80% observed a single time. The CDR3 consists of 15 residues. J gave up 6 bases and V 4 bases, and 4 bases lay outside the gene matches. Germline CDR1 is KGHSH and CDR2 is LQKENI. Concerning this clone itself: Its antigen is currently unknown.

Overall study findings and caveats: Later work showed greater clonal expansion in HLA-associated TCR beta chains than in equally common others. Presence/absence comparisons presumed near-even sequencing depth among donors.

The sequence derives from a man aged 35 to 55 in good health and CMV-seropositive. Material: PBMCs. This rearrangement joins TRBV18 to TRBJ2-5, with 14 positions matching TRBD2. The CDR3 DNA follows: TGTGCCAGCTCACTGGGACTAGCGGGAGTAAAGACCCAGTACTTC. Translated: CASSLGLAGVKTQYF.